This TCR beta chain was recovered during a study of blood T cell repertoires in COVID-19. Original processing methods: Cell counts per sample came from amplifying reference gene primers. Clones were read by immunoSEQ multiplex PCR, and TCRdb kept only the in-frame ones, dropping some. V, J and clone size are taken as reported in that table, and D and trimming were inferred from the DNA itself. The sample includes about 260,000 clones, approximately 90% of them seen just once. Germline CDR1 and CDR2: MDHEN and SYDVKM. The CDR3 totals 12 residues. This TCR was sampled from a man aged 35 to 55 who had been exposed to COVID-19. This chain uses TRBV28 with TRBJ1-6; 8 positions match TRBD1. The specimen sequenced was PBMCs or T cells enriched from blood (not recorded which). This CDR3 is CGTGTGNSPLHF. In nucleotides, the CDR3 is TGTGGGACCGGGACAGGCAATTCACCCCTCCACTTT.